The rows below give T cell receptor beta chains drawn from one sample of a study of CD8+CD57+ T cells in acquired aplastic anemia. TCRdb processed the reads anew with MiXCR; each CDR3 protein has one entry. The repertoire consists of hundreds of thousands of distinct CDR3 sequences, with around 68% occurring once and the leading ten covering 3% to 5%. The sequenced sample was sorted CD4+, CD8+, or CD8+CD57+ T cells (not recorded which) from PBMCs. These receptors all stem from a human donor in good health, serving as a control. CDR3s include the opening cysteine and the closing phenylalanine or tryptophan. A D gene is named only where the DNA matches it firmly. Not all rows give a size; the values are once, few, many and, for expanded clones, a class.

V	J	D	size	DNA	CDR3
TRBV10-3	TRBJ2-1	NA	NA	TGTGCCATCAGTGGACCGACCCGGGGCGCTAATGAGCCGTTCTTC	CAISGPTRGANEPFF
TRBV28	TRBJ1-1	NA	few	TGTGCCAGTTCCCCCCAGGGGCTTGCTTTCTTT	CASSPQGLAFF
TRBV9	TRBJ2-2	NA	NA	NA	CASSVGLGTDTQLFF
TRBV3-1	TRBJ1-1	NA	many	TGTGCCAGCAGCCAAGTGAGGAACACTGAAGCTTTCTTT	CASSQVRNTEAFF
TRBV2	TRBJ1-5	TRBD1	NA	TGTGCCAGCAGTGATCCAGGGGGTCAGCCCCAGCATTTT	CASSDPGGQPQHF
TRBV7-3	TRBJ2-3	NA	NA	TGTGCCAGCAGCTTATCCGGGAACTCCTACGCGCAGTACTTT	CASSLSGNSYAQYF
TRBV6-5	TRBJ2-3	TRBD2	many	TGTGCCAGCAGTAAACTAGCGGGGGGGCCAACGCAGTATTTT	CASSKLAGGPTQYF
TRBV7-2	TRBJ2-5	TRBD2	NA	TGTGCCAGCAGCCTCAGCAGGGACGGGGGGGGTAGGTATACCCAGTACTTC	CASSLSRDGGGRYTQYF
TRBV7-8	TRBJ1-2	NA	once	TGTGCCAGCAGCTTAGAGGGAGGGGGGGACTATGGCTACACCTTC	CASSLEGGGDYGYTF
TRBV5-1	TRBJ1-2	NA	NA	TGCGCCAGCAGCCTAGACAGTGGGGATGGCTACACCTTC	CASSLDSGDGYTF
TRBV24-1	TRBJ2-7	NA	NA	TGTGCCACCAGTGGTTTTCCGACAAACGACGAGCAGTACTTC	CATSGFPTNDEQYF
TRBV9	TRBJ2-5	TRBD1	NA	TGTGCCAGCAGCTTACGGACAGGGAGCGACTACGAGCACTTC	CASSLRTGSDYEHF
TRBV12-3/TRBV12-4	TRBJ2-1	NA	many	TGTGCCAGCACATCGGACAGCAAGCACAATGAGCAGTTCTTC	CASTSDSKHNEQFF
TRBV12-3/TRBV12-4	TRBJ2-7	NA	once	TGTGCCAGCAGCCTCCTCTCGACAGGAAACTCCTACGAGCAGTACTTC	CASSLLSTGNSYEQYF
TRBV9	TRBJ2-3	NA	NA	TGTGCCAGCAGCGCAGCCCAGAACACAGATACGCAGTATTTC	CASSAAQNTDTQYF
TRBV7-2	TRBJ2-1	TRBD2	few	TGTGCCAGCAGCACTTTTGCGGGAGGCGAGCAGTTCTTC	CASSTFAGGEQFF
TRBV7-6	TRBJ1-1	NA	NA	TGTGCCAGCAGCTTAGGACCCTGGTCGACCGGGGAGCTGTTT	CASSLGPWSTGELF
TRBV19	TRBJ2-7	TRBD1	once	TGTGCCACGAGGACACAGGGGAACTACGAGCAGTACTTC	CATRTQGNYEQYF
TRBV2	TRBJ2-1	TRBD2	many	TGTGCCAGCAGTGGATATACTAGCGGGGGGGCCGATGAGCAGTTCTTC	CASSGYTSGGADEQFF
TRBV6-2/TRBV6-3	TRBJ2-1	TRBD2	NA	TGTGCCAGCAGTTCAAGGTTATCCACTAGCGGGGGACCCAGGAACAATGAGCAGTTCTTC	CASSSRLSTSGGPRNNEQFF
TRBV20-1	TRBJ1-4	NA	many	TGCAGTGCTAGGAAGATGGGAGGTGAAAAACTGTTTTTT	CSARKMGGEKLFF
TRBV7-2	TRBJ1-5	NA	NA	TGTGCCAGCAGCTTAAGCAAGCCGCCCCGGCATTTT	CASSLSKPPRHF
TRBV12-3/TRBV12-4	TRBJ1-2	TRBD1	NA	TGTGCCAGCAGCCTCGCCGGGACAGGGGACTATGGCTACACCTTC	CASSLAGTGDYGYTF
TRBV4-2	TRBJ2-5	NA	many	TGTGCCAGCAGCCAAGATCCCGGAAGGCCCCAGTACTTC	CASSQDPGRPQYF